A selection of T cell receptor beta chains follows, all from one sample in a study of graft-versus-host responses after intestinal transplantation. No antigen has been identified for these receptors. Sequenced by immunoSEQ multiplex PCR; TCRdb stores in-frame clones only, minus some. This repertoire shows 60,000 to 80,000 clones, about nine tenths found once; its top ten account for roughly 1.3%. The sample was unstimulated CD8+ T cells sorted from spleen or lymph node cells, taken before intestinal transplant. Receptors were obtained from a human donor who received an intestinal transplant. Both conserved end residues are part of each CDR3. A D gene is named only where the DNA matches it firmly. Clone size, where shown, is once, few, many, or a class for clones that have expanded.

J gene: TRBJ2-7
D gene: TRBD2
V gene: TRBV5-6
clone size: -
CDR3 DNA: TGTGCCAGCAGCCCCAGACTAGCGGGGGACGTCTACGAGCAGTACTTC
CDR3 protein: CASSPRLAGDVYEQYF

J gene: TRBJ1-1
D gene: -
V gene: TRBV6-5
clone size: few
CDR3 DNA: TGTGCCAGCAGTTACCGCCTCGCAGGGAACACTGAAGCTTTCTTT
CDR3 protein: CASSYRLAGNTEAFF

J gene: TRBJ2-7
D gene: TRBD2
V gene: TRBV27
clone size: once
CDR3 DNA: TGTGCCAGCAGTTTATCGAGCGGGGGGGGATCCGAGCAGTACTTC
CDR3 protein: CASSLSSGGGSEQYF

J gene: TRBJ2-5
D gene: -
V gene: TRBV12-5
clone size: once
CDR3 DNA: TGTGCTAGTGGTTTGGTACACAGGCAAGAGACCCAGTACTTC
CDR3 protein: CASGLVHRQETQYF

J gene: TRBJ1-1
D gene: -
V gene: TRBV29-1
clone size: -
CDR3 DNA: TGCAGCGGGGAAGGACACTACACTGAAGCTTTCTTT
CDR3 protein: CSGEGHYTEAFF

J gene: TRBJ2-1
D gene: -
V gene: TRBV6-5
clone size: -
CDR3 DNA: TGTGCCAGCACCATGGGGGCCTGGAATGAGCAGTTCTTC
CDR3 protein: CASTMGAWNEQFF

J gene: TRBJ1-2
D gene: -
V gene: TRBV25-1
clone size: -
CDR3 DNA: TGTGCCAGCAGTGTAGCTAACTATGGCTACACCTTC
CDR3 protein: CASSVANYGYTF

J gene: TRBJ1-3
D gene: -
V gene: TRBV5-1
clone size: once
CDR3 DNA: TGCGCCAGCAGCTTGACAGGGATCCGGAACACCATATATTTT
CDR3 protein: CASSLTGIRNTIYF

J gene: TRBJ2-1
D gene: -
V gene: TRBV4-1
clone size: -
CDR3 DNA: TGCGCCAGCAGCCAAGAGCCACGGGGGGCTCCCCCCTTTGAGCAGTTCTTC
CDR3 protein: CASSQEPRGAPPFEQFF

J gene: TRBJ2-1
D gene: -
V gene: TRBV4-1
clone size: -
CDR3 DNA: TGCGCCAGCAGCCAAGATTCGGTGGATGAGCAGTTCTTC
CDR3 protein: CASSQDSVDEQFF

J gene: TRBJ1-1
D gene: TRBD1
V gene: TRBV10-3
clone size: -
CDR3 DNA: TGTGCCATCAGTGGGGACAGGGTCGCTGTGGACACTGAAGCTTTCTTT
CDR3 protein: CAISGDRVAVDTEAFF

J gene: TRBJ2-7
D gene: TRBD1
V gene: TRBV5-6
clone size: -
CDR3 DNA: TGTGCCAGCAGCTGGGGACAGGACTCCTACAAGCAGTACTTC
CDR3 protein: CASSWGQDSYKQYF

J gene: TRBJ1-2
D gene: -
V gene: TRBV5-6
clone size: -
CDR3 DNA: TGTGCCAGCAGCTTGGGCGGGGGATGGGATGGCTACACCTTC
CDR3 protein: CASSLGGGWDGYTF

J gene: TRBJ2-7
D gene: -
V gene: TRBV7-6
clone size: -
CDR3 DNA: TGTGCCAGCAGCCCCCCGGACACCTACGAGCAGTACTTC
CDR3 protein: CASSPPDTYEQYF

J gene: TRBJ1-2
D gene: TRBD1
V gene: TRBV7-9
clone size: once
CDR3 DNA: TGTGCCAGCAGCTTTGGGACAGAGTATGGCTACACCTTC
CDR3 protein: CASSFGTEYGYTF

J gene: TRBJ2-2
D gene: -
V gene: TRBV7-9
clone size: -
CDR3 DNA: TGTGCCAGCAGCTTACCTACGGGGATGGTCGACACCGGGGAGCTGTTTTTT
CDR3 protein: CASSLPTGMVDTGELFF

J gene: TRBJ2-7
D gene: TRBD1
V gene: TRBV28
clone size: -
CDR3 DNA: TGTGCCAGCAGTTTATCACAGGGGGGCGAGCAGTACTTC
CDR3 protein: CASSLSQGGEQYF

J gene: TRBJ2-5
D gene: TRBD1
V gene: TRBV9
clone size: -
CDR3 DNA: TGTGCCAGCAGCGGACAGGGCGAGACCCAGTACTTC
CDR3 protein: CASSGQGETQYF

J gene: TRBJ1-6
D gene: -
V gene: TRBV21-1
clone size: -
CDR3 DNA: TGTGCCAGCAGCAAAGGGCCATCGGAGGGCCACTTT
CDR3 protein: CASSKGPSEGHF

J gene: TRBJ1-2
D gene: -
V gene: TRBV19
clone size: -
CDR3 DNA: TGTGCCAGTGAAGGGGAACAGAGAACTAACTATGGCTACACCTTC
CDR3 protein: CASEGEQRTNYGYTF

J gene: TRBJ2-5
D gene: TRBD1
V gene: TRBV19
clone size: -
CDR3 DNA: TGTGCCAGTAGTATGGGCAGGGGGGAGACCCAGTACTTC
CDR3 protein: CASSMGRGETQYF

J gene: TRBJ1-4
D gene: -
V gene: TRBV9
clone size: -
CDR3 DNA: TGTGCCAGCAGCGGAGACAACACTCTCAATGAAAAACTGTTTTTT
CDR3 protein: CASSGDNTLNEKLFF

J gene: TRBJ2-3
D gene: TRBD2
V gene: TRBV5-1
clone size: -
CDR3 DNA: TGCGCCAGCAGCTTCCGGGGGGGCGGCACAGATACGCAGTATTTT
CDR3 protein: CASSFRGGGTDTQYF

J gene: TRBJ2-7
D gene: TRBD1
V gene: TRBV20-1
clone size: -
CDR3 DNA: TGCAGTGCCTCGACAGGGAACGAGCAGTACTTC
CDR3 protein: CSASTGNEQYF

J gene: TRBJ1-6
D gene: -
V gene: TRBV6-5
clone size: few
CDR3 DNA: TGTGCCAGCAGTTCCCCCAGGGACTATAATTCACCCCTCCACTTT
CDR3 protein: CASSSPRDYNSPLHF

J gene: TRBJ1-2
D gene: -
V gene: TRBV5-4
clone size: -
CDR3 DNA: TGTGCCAGCAGCTTGGGGCTCGGGGAAGAAGGCTACACCTTC
CDR3 protein: CASSLGLGEEGYTF

J gene: TRBJ2-7
D gene: -
V gene: TRBV6-5
clone size: once
CDR3 DNA: TGTGCCAGCGCAATCGACAGCCAGTACGAGCAGTACTTC
CDR3 protein: CASAIDSQYEQYF

J gene: TRBJ2-2
D gene: TRBD1
V gene: TRBV6-5
clone size: -
CDR3 DNA: TGTGCCAGCAGTTTGACAGGGGGAAAATTTGCCGGGGAGCTGTTTTTT
CDR3 protein: CASSLTGGKFAGELFF

J gene: TRBJ2-2
D gene: TRBD2
V gene: TRBV13
clone size: -
CDR3 DNA: TGTGCCAGCAGCTCGGGGAGGGGCCTCACCGGGGAGCTGTTTTTT
CDR3 protein: CASSSGRGLTGELFF

J gene: TRBJ1-1
D gene: -
V gene: TRBV4-1
clone size: few
CDR3 DNA: TGCGCCAGCAGCTTGGGACAGAACACTGAAGCTTTCTTT
CDR3 protein: CASSLGQNTEAFF

J gene: TRBJ2-7
D gene: -
V gene: TRBV5-4
clone size: -
CDR3 DNA: TGTGCCAGCAGCGGCGGCTACGAGCAGTACTTC
CDR3 protein: CASSGGYEQYF